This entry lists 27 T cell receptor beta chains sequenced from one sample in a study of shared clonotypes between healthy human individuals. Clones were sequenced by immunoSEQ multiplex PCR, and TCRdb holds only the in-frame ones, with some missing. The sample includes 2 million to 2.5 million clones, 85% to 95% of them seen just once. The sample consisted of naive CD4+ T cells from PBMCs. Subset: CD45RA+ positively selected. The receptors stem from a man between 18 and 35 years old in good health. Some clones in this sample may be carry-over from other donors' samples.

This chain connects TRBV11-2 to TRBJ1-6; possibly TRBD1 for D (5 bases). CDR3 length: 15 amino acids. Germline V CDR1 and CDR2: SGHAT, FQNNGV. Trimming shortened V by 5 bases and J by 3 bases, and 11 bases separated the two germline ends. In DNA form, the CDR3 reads TGTGCCAGCAGCGAGCCGACAGACTATAATTCACCCCTCCACTTT. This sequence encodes CASSEPTDYNSPLHF.

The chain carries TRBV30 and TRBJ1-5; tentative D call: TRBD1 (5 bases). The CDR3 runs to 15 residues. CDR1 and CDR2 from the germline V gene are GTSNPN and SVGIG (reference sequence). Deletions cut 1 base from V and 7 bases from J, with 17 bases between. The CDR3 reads CAWSARERSSQPQHF. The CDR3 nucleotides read TGTGCCTGGAGTGCCAGGGAGAGGTCGAGCCAGCCCCAGCATTTT.

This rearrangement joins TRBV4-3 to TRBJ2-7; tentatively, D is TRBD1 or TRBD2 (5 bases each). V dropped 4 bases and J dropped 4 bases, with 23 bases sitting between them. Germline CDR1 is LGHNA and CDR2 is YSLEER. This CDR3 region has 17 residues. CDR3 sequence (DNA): TGCGCCAGCAGCCTCCGGAGCGGACGTCAGGGCTCATACGAGCAGTACTTC. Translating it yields CASSLRSGRQGSYEQYF.

The CDR3 DNA is TGTGCCAGTAGTATCTCGACAGGGCCGAGTTATGGCTACACCTTC. It specifies CASSISTGPSYGYTF. V usage is TRBV19 and J usage is TRBJ1-2, with TRBD1 identical over 7 bases. CDR3 length equals 15 residues. The germline V gene has CDR1 LNHDA and CDR2 SQIVND (reference sequence). V lost 3 bases to trimming and J lost 5 bases; unmatched junction nucleotides: 9.

The CDR3 here is CASSNTGVVEKLFF. DNA of the CDR3: TGTGCCAGTAGTAACACAGGGGTGGTTGAAAAACTGTTTTTT. The rearrangement links TRBV19 to TRBJ1-4, with TRBD1 matching over 7 bases. The CDR3 sequence is 14 residues long. Germline V CDR1 and CDR2: LNHDA, SQIVND (reference sequence). After removal of 4 bases from V and 7 bases from J, the junction contained 6 bases not matched to a gene.

In DNA form, the CDR3 reads TGTGCCAGCAGTTCGTCCGGGACTAGCGGAAACCAAGGCACAGATACGCAGTATTTT. Translated: CASSSSGTSGNQGTDTQYF. The gene calls are TRBV28 and TRBJ2-3; TRBD2 matches at 11 bases. CDR3 length: 19 residues. Germline trimming cut 4 bases from V and 1 base from J; bases unmatched to any gene: 13. The V gene's germline CDR1 is MDHEN and CDR2 SYDVKM.

CDR3 nucleotides: TGTGCCAGCAGTGCAGGGTCGCTAGCCAAAAACATTCAGTACTTC. This codes for CASSAGSLAKNIQYF. This rearrangement joins TRBV7-2 to TRBJ2-4, with a weak D call TRBD1 (5 bases). CDR3 length equals 15 residues. Germline values: CDR1 SGHTA, CDR2 FQGNSA. V was trimmed by 6 bases and J by 0 bases, leaving 12 bases between them.

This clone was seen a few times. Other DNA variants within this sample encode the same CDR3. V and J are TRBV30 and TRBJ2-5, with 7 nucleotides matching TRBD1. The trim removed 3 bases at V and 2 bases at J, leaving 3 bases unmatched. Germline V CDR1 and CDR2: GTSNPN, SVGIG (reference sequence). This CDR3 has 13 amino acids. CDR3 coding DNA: TGTGCCTGGAGCGGGACAGTTCAAGAGACCCAGTACTTC. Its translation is CAWSGTVQETQYF.

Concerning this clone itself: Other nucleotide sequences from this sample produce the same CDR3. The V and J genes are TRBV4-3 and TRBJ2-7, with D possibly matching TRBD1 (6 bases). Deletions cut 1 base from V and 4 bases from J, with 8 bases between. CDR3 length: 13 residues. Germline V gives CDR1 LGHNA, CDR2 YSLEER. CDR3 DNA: TGCGCCAGCAGCCAAGCGAGGGGGTACGAGCAGTACTTC. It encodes CASSQARGYEQYF.

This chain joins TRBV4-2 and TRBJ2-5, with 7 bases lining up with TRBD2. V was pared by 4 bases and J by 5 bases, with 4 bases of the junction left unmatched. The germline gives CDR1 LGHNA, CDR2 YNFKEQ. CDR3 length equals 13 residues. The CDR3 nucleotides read TGTGCCAGCAGCCGGGGGGGTCGCGAGACCCAGTACTTC. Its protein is CASSRGGRETQYF.

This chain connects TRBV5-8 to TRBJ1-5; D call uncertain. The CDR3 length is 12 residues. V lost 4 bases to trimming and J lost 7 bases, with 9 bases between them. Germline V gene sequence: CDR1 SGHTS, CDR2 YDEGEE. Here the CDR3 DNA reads TGTGCCAGCAGCCCCTTCAACCAGCCCCAGCATTTT. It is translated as CASSPFNQPQHF. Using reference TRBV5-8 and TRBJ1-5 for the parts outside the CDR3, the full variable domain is EAGVTQSPTHLIKTRGQQATLRCSPISGHTSVYWYQQALGLGLQFLLWYDEGEERNRGNFPPRFSGRQFPNYSSELNVNALELEDSALYLCASSPFNQPQHFGDGTRLSIL.

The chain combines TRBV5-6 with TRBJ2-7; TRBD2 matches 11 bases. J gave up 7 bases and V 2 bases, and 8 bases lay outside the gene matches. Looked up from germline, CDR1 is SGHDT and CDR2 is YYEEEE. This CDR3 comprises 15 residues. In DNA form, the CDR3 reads TGTGCCAGCAGCTTAGGGCTAGCGGGAGGAGGGGAGCAGTACTTC. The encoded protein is CASSLGLAGGGEQYF.

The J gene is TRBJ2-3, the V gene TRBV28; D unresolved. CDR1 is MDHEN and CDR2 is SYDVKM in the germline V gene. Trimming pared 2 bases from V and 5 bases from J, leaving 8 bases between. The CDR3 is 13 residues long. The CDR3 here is CASSLTSEDTQYF. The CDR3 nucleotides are TGTGCCAGCAGTTTAACTTCAGAAGATACGCAGTATTTT.

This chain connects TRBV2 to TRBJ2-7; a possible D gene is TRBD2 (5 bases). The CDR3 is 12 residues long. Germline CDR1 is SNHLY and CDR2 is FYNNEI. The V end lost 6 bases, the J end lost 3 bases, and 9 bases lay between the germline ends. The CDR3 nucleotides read TGTGCCAGCAGCGGCGACTACTACGAGCAGTACTTC. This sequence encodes CASSGDYYEQYF.

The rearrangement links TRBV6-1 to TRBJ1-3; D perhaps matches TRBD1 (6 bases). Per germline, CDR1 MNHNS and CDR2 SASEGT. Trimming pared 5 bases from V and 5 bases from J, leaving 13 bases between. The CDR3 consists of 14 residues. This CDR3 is CASSFRDTRNTIYF. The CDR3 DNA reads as TGTGCCAGCAGTTTCCGGGACACAAGAAACACCATATATTTT.

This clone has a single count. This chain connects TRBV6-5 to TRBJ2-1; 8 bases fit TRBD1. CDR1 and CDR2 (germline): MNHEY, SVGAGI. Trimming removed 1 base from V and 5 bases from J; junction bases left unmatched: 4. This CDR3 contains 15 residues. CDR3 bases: TGTGCCAGCAGTTACTTGGGACAGGTCAACAATGAGCAGTTCTTC. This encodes CASSYLGQVNNEQFF.

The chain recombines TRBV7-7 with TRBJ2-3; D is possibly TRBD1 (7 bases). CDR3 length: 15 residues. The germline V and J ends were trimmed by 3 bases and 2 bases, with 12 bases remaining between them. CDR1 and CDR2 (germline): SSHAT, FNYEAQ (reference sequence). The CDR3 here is CASSLSGGPTDTQYF. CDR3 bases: TGTGCCAGCAGCTTGTCAGGGGGGCCCACAGATACGCAGTATTTT.

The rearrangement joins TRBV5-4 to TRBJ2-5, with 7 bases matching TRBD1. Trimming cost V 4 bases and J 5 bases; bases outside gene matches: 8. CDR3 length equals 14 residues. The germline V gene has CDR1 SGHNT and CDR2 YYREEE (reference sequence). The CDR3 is CASSQKTGQETQYF. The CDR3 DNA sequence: TGTGCCAGCAGCCAAAAGACAGGGCAGGAGACCCAGTACTTC.

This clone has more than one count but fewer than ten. The DNA of the CDR3 is TGTGCCAGCTCACCACAACAGAGCTCCTACGAGCAGTACTTC. Protein: CASSPQQSSYEQYF. The V call is TRBV18, the J call TRBJ2-7; D ambiguous. Trimming cost V 1 base and J 0 bases, with 7 bases left between them. Germline CDR1 reads KGHSH; CDR2 reads LQKENI. The CDR3 contains 14 residues. The full variable domain, rest sourced from reference TRBV18 and TRBJ2-7, is NAGVMQNPRHLVRRRGQEARLRCSPMKGHSHVYWYRQLPEEGLKFMVYLQKENIIDESGMPKERFSAEFPKEGPSILRIQQVVRGDSAAYFCASSPQQSSYEQYFGPGTRLTVT.

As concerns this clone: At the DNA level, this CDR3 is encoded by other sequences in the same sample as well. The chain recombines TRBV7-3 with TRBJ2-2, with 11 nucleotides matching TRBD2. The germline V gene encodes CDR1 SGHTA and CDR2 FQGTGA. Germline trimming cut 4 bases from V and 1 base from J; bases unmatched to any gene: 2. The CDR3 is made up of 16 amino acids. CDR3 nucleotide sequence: TGTGCCAGCAGCTCCGGACTAGCGGGGAACACCGGGGAGCTGTTTTTT. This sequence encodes CASSSGLAGNTGELFF.

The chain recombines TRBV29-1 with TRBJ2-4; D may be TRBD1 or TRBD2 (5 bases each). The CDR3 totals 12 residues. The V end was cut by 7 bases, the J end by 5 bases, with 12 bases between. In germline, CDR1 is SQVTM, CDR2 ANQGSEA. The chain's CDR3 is CSARRGENIQYF. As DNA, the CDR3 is TGCAGCGCCCGTCGAGGGGAAAACATTCAGTACTTC.

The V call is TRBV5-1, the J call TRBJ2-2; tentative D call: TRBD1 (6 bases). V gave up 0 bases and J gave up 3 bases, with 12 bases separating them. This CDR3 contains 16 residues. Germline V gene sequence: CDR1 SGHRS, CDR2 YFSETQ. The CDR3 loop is CASSLAQGIYTGELFF. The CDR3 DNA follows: TGCGCCAGCAGCTTGGCACAGGGAATCTACACCGGGGAGCTGTTTTTT. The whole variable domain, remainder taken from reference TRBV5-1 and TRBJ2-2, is KAGVTQTPRYLIKTRGQQVTLSCSPISGHRSVSWYQQTPGQGLQFLFEYFSETQRNKGNFPGRFSGRQFSNSRSEMNVSTLELGDSALYLCASSLAQGIYTGELFFGEGSRLTVL.

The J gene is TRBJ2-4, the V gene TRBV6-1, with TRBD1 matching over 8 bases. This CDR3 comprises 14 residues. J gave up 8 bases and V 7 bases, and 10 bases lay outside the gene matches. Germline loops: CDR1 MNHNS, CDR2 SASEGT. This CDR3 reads CASNSPGGLDIQYF. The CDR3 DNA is TGTGCCAGCAATTCGCCAGGGGGCTTGGACATTCAGTACTTC.

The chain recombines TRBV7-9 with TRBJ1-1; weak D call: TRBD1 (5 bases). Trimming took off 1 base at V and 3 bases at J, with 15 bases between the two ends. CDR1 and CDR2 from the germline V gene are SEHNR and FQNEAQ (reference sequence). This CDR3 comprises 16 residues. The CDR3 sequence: CASSLGQGAVDTEAFF. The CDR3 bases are TGTGCCAGCAGCTTAGGGCAGGGTGCAGTCGACACTGAAGCTTTCTTT.

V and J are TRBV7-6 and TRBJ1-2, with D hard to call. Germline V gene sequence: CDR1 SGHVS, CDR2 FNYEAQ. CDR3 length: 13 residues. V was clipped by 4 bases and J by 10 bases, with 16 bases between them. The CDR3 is CASSSSLVEDYTF. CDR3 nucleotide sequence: TGTGCCAGCAGCTCCTCTCTAGTGGAGGACTACACCTTC.

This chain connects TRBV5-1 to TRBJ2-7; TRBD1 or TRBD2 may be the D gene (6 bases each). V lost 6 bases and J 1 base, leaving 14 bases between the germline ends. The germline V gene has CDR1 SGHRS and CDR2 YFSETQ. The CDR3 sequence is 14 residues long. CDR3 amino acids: CASTMGAGSYEQYF. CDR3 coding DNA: TGCGCCAGCACCATGGGGGCGGGATCCTACGAGCAGTACTTC.

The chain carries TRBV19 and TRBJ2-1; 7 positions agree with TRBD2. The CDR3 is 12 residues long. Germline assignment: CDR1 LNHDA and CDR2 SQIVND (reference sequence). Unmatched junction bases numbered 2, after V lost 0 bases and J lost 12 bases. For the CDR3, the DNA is TGTGCCAGTAGTATAGAGGGGGGGATGCAGTTCTTC. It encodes CASSIEGGMQFF. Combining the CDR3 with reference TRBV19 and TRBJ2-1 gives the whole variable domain DGGITQSPKYLFRKEGQNVTLSCEQNLNHDAMYWYRQDPGQGLRLIYYSQIVNDFQKGDIAEGYSVSREKKESFPLTVTSAQKNPTAFYLCASSIEGGMQFFGPGTRLTVL.